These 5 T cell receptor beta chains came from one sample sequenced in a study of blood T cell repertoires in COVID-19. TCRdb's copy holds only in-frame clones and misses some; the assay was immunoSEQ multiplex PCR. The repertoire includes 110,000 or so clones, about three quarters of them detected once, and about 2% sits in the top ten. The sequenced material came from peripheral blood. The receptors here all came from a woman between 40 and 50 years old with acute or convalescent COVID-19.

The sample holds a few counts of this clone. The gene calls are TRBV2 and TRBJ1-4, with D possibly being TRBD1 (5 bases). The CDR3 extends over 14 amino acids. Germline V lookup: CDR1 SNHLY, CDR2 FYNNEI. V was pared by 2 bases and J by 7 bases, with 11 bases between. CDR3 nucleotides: TGTGCCAGCAGTGAATTAGGGGCGGCTGAAAAACTGTTTTTT. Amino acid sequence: CASSELGAAEKLFF.

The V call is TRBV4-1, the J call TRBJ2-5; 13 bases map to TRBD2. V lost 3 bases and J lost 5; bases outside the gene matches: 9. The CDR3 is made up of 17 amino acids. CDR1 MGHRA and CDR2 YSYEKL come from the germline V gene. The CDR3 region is CASSHSPLAGGPETQYF. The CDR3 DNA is TGCGCCAGCAGCCATTCCCCACTAGCGGGGGGGCCGGAGACCCAGTACTTC.

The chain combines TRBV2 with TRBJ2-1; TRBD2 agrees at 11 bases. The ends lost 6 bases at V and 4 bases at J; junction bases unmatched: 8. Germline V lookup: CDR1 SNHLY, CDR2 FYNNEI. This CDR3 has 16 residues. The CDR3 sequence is CASSRTLAGVYNEQFF. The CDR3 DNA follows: TGTGCCAGCAGCCGAACACTAGCGGGGGTTTACAATGAGCAGTTCTTC.

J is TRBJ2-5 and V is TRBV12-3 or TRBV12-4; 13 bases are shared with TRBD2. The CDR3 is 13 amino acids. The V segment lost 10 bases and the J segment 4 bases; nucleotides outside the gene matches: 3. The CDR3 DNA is TGTGCCATCGGGACTAGCGGGGTAGAGACCCAGTACTTC. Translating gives CAIGTSGVETQYF.

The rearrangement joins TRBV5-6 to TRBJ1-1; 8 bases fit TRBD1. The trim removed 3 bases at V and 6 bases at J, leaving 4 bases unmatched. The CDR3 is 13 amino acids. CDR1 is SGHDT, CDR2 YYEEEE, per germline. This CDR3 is CASSSDRVAEAFF. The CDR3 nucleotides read TGTGCCAGCAGCTCGGACAGGGTTGCTGAAGCTTTCTTT.